The 14 T cell receptor beta chains presented below share a single source sample, sequenced in a study of blood T cell repertoires in COVID-19. Repertoires were generated with immunoSEQ multiplex PCR, while TCRdb's copy carries only in-frame clones and drops some. The data show about 30,000 clones, 65% to 90% seen once. Sequencing input: peripheral blood. The receptors were sampled from a man aged 60 to 75 with active COVID-19.

This clone showed up just once. This chain connects TRBV28 to TRBJ2-3; D ambiguous. This CDR3 is built from 15 residues. Deletions cut 3 bases from V and 0 bases from J, with 10 bases between. CDR1 and CDR2 (germline): MDHEN, SYDVKM. The CDR3 sequence: CASSFSPGSTDTQYF. The DNA of the CDR3 is TGTGCCAGCAGTTTCTCCCCAGGAAGCACAGATACGCAGTATTTT.

This chain uses TRBV7-9 with TRBJ2-1, with D maybe TRBD2 (6 bases). Trimming stripped 0 bases from V and 10 bases from J, with 16 bases between. Per germline, CDR1 SEHNR and CDR2 FQNEAQ (reference sequence). The CDR3 consists of 15 residues. The DNA for the CDR3 is TGTGCCAGCAGCTTAGCTAGCGGAGGGAAGCAAGAGCAGTTCTTC. As protein: CASSLASGGKQEQFF.

The J gene is TRBJ1-2, the V gene TRBV5-3; D is perhaps TRBD1 (5 bases). TRBV5-3 is an ORF; its function is uncertain. The germline V and J ends were trimmed by 1 base and 2 bases, with 9 bases remaining between them. This CDR3 has 14 residues. The CDR3 spells CARSLPGGNYGYTF. DNA for the CDR3: TGTGCCAGAAGCTTGCCGGGGGGGAACTATGGCTACACCTTC.

The chain links TRBV19 to TRBJ2-5; 7 bases are shared with TRBD2. From germline, CDR1 is LNHDA and CDR2 SQIVND (reference sequence). The V and J ends lost 5 bases and 5 bases, in that order; junction bases with no gene match: 17. The CDR3 runs 17 residues. CDR3 DNA: TGTGCCAGTAGTGTACTCCTGGGACTACCTGGGCAGGAGACCCAGTACTTC. Protein: CASSVLLGLPGQETQYF.

The chain is built from TRBV6-5 and TRBJ2-3, with a weak D call TRBD1 (6 bases). Between the trimmed V and J ends, which lost 8 bases and 6 bases, there was a span of 21 bases. Germline-derived CDR1 and CDR2 are MNHEY and SVGAGI. The CDR3 has 15 amino acids. This CDR3 is CASEVLAPRGDTQYF. In DNA form, the CDR3 reads TGTGCCAGCGAGGTGCTAGCCCCAAGGGGGGATACGCAGTATTTT.

The chain joins TRBV27 to TRBJ1-1; no clear D. Trimming removed 2 bases at V and 3 bases at J, with 7 bases between. Germline assignment: CDR1 MNHEY and CDR2 SMNVEV (reference sequence). The CDR3 sequence is 13 residues long. CDR3 region: CASSLSRDTEAFF. The CDR3 bases are TGTGCCAGCAGTTTAAGCCGGGACACTGAAGCTTTCTTT.

The chain joins TRBV3-1 (or the pseudogene TRBV3-2) to TRBJ2-3; TRBD1 is a possible D gene (5 bases). Germline V gene data show CDR1 as LGHDT and CDR2 as YNNKEL (reference sequence). The V gene lost 2 bases and the J gene lost 8 bases, with 8 bases spanning the gap. The CDR3 totals 12 residues. Here the CDR3 reads CASSQWGPTQYF. The CDR3 bases are TGTGCCAGCAGCCAATGGGGCCCTACGCAGTATTTT.

This chain joins TRBV28 and TRBJ1-1, with D uncertain. The CDR3 extends over 16 amino acids. Germline-derived CDR1 and CDR2 are MDHEN and SYDVKM. V was cut by 1 base and J by 0 bases, with 12 bases left in between. CDR3 DNA sequence: TGTGCCAGCAGTTTATTTGGGCGGAGGATGAACACTGAAGCTTTCTTT. Translated: CASSLFGRRMNTEAFF.

This clone showed up just a few times. This chain connects TRBV6-6 to TRBJ2-6, with D possibly matching TRBD1 (6 bases). The CDR3 is made up of 16 amino acids. Trimming cost V 2 bases and J 5 bases, with 13 bases left between them. Germline CDR1 MNHNY, CDR2 SVGAGI (reference sequence). The CDR3 loop is CASSYLTTGRANVLTF. The CDR3 nucleotides are TGTGCCAGCAGTTACCTTACCACAGGGAGGGCCAACGTCCTGACTTTC.

The genes are TRBV18 and TRBJ2-5; 15 bases match TRBD2. This CDR3 region has 18 residues. Looked up from germline, CDR1 is KGHSH and CDR2 is LQKENI. V lost 3 bases to trimming and J lost 5 bases; unmatched junction nucleotides: 10. CDR3 residues: CASSPGLAGGPSGETQYF. The CDR3 nucleotides are TGTGCCAGCTCACCCGGACTAGCGGGAGGGCCGTCCGGGGAGACCCAGTACTTC.

This clone has only one observation. The V and J genes are TRBV5-5 and TRBJ2-3; D is possibly TRBD1 (5 bases). Per the germline V gene, CDR1 is SGHKS and CDR2 is YYEKEE (reference sequence). With 0 bases removed from V and 3 bases from J, the gap between germline ends came to 11 bases. The CDR3 totals 15 residues. CDR3 coding DNA: TGTGCCAGCAGCTTGGTTGGGCAGGGAACAGATACGCAGTATTTT. Its translation: CASSLVGQGTDTQYF. Full variable domain (missing parts from reference TRBV5-5 and TRBJ2-3): DAGVTQSPTHLIKTRGQQVTLRCSPISGHKSVSWYQQVLGQGPQFIFQYYEKEERGRGNFPDRFSARQFPNYSSELNVNALLLGDSALYLCASSLVGQGTDTQYFGPGTRLTVL.

The V call is TRBV3-1 (or the pseudogene TRBV3-2), the J call TRBJ1-3; 7 bases align to TRBD1. Trimming cost V 3 bases and J 5 bases; bases outside gene matches: 16. The CDR3 runs 18 residues. Germline CDR1 and CDR2: LGHDT and YNNKEL (reference sequence). The CDR3 loop reads CASSHDPPLTGNRNTIYF. In DNA, the CDR3 is TGTGCCAGCAGCCATGACCCTCCTTTGACAGGGAATAGAAACACCATATATTTT.

This chain joins TRBV11-2 and TRBJ2-1; 16 bases match TRBD2. The CDR3 length is 16 residues. After removal of 1 base from V and 9 bases from J, the junction contained 3 bases not matched to a gene. Germline CDR1 SGHAT, CDR2 FQNNGV. The CDR3 loop reads CASSLGGTSGRVEQFF. CDR3 nucleotide sequence: TGTGCCAGCAGCTTAGGGGGGACTAGCGGGAGGGTTGAGCAGTTCTTC. Based on the CDR3 plus reference TRBV11-2 and TRBJ2-1, the full variable domain is EAGVAQSPRYKIIEKRQSVAFWCNPISGHATLYWYQQILGQGPKLLIQFQNNGVVDDSQLPKDRFSAERLKGVDSTLKIQPAKLEDSAVYLCASSLGGTSGRVEQFFGPGTRLTVL.

This rearrangement joins TRBV19 to TRBJ1-5; TRBD1 agrees at 9 bases. This CDR3 is built from 16 residues. The V and J ends lost 5 bases and 1 base, in that order; junction bases with no gene match: 6. CDR1 LNHDA and CDR2 SQIVND come from the germline V gene (reference sequence). The CDR3 DNA sequence: TGTGCCAGTAGTTTATGGACAGGGGTGAGCAATCAGCCCCAGCATTTT. This codes for CASSLWTGVSNQPQHF.